This TCR beta chain originates from a study of radiation and T cells in renal cell carcinoma. This CDR3 comprises 12 residues. V lost 3 bases, J lost 5 bases, and 7 bases lay in between. Germline loops: CDR1 KGHSH, CDR2 LQKENI. This sample's time point: baseline pretreatment blood. Treatment noted: 15 Gy SBRT to primary tumor, nephrectomy 4 weeks later. Radiation-treated patients gave blood at baseline, week 2 and week 4. The patient's renal cell carcinoma had clear cell pathology. Using immunoSEQ multiplex PCR, the repertoire was profiled, and TCRdb retains in-frame clones only, with some absent. The sample yields 130,000 to 150,000 clones, about 85% seen once. In this sample, this clone turned up a few times.

The chain recombines TRBV18 with TRBJ1-2; D gene unclear. Material: blood, obtained from a patient whose treatment included radiotherapy and nephrectomy. The TCR comes from a woman in her 70s with renal cell carcinoma. The CDR3 region has the DNA TGTGCCAGCTCACCGGACGTATATGGCTACACCTTC. This translates into CASSPDVYGYTF.